Described below is a single T cell receptor (beta chain) sequence and its context. Sequencing was performed with immunoSEQ multiplex PCR; in TCRdb, only in-frame clones are kept and a portion is missing. The sample holds about 62,000 clones; around 92% are singletons and the top ten take 2.5% to 3.5%. The sample comes from a study of T cell changes during pregnancy in multiple sclerosis. This CDR3 is built from 15 residues. The germline gives CDR1 MNHEY, CDR2 SMNVEV (reference sequence). J was trimmed by 2 bases and V by 11 bases; bases with no gene match: 12. The starting material was peripheral blood, obtained in the second trimester of pregnancy. The receptor was isolated from a female donor in good health, enrolled as a control in a pregnancy study. The rearrangement uses TRBV27 and TRBJ2-3; TRBD2 matches at 8 bases. The CDR3: CALRRQRGPTDTQYF. The CDR3 DNA follows: TGTGCCCTCCGCCGGCAGCGGGGGCCCACAGATACGCAGTATTTT.